This T cell receptor (beta chain) was recovered during a study of blood T cells in healthy people across ages. Ranging in age from about 6 to 90, the donors were healthy Caucasian individuals from Russia. The draw of peripheral blood yielded ten milliliters from each donor. With a J-beta primer mix and a sample-barcoded 5' primer, a second PCR ran about 7 to 12 cycles. From the 5' RACE reads, TCRdb called clonotypes with MiXCR, one entry per CDR3 protein. This table has 1.4 million to 1.5 million distinct CDR3 sequences, approximately 42% appearing once. Germline CDR1 is MNHNY and CDR2 is SVGAGI (reference sequence). This CDR3 spans 15 amino acids. Trimming at V came to 5 bases and at J to 3 bases, leaving 3 bases not matched to a gene.

Source material: blood. The sequence came from a woman aged 18-35 years in good health. The chain uses TRBV6-6 and TRBJ2-2; 10 bases are a match to TRBD2. The CDR3 DNA is TGTGCCAGCAGTCACGGACTAGCGGACACCGGGGAGCTGTTTTTT. This codes for CASSHGLADTGELFF.